This TCR beta chain was identified during a study of T-cell reconstitution after alpha-beta-depleted transplantation in children. The ends lost 1 base at V and 7 bases at J; junction bases unmatched: 7. CDR3 size: 15 residues. Germline V gives CDR1 MGHRA, CDR2 YSYEKL. Preparation of the TCRbeta library used unique molecular identifiers. A single record per CDR3 protein comes from TCRdb applying MiXCR to the PCR reads. The sample carries about 360,000 distinct CDR3 sequences, 10% to 15% recorded once. The rearrangement uses TRBV4-1 and TRBJ2-1; 7 nucleotides match TRBD2. Sequencing used PBMCs, obtained from the stem cell graft. The TCR was taken from a human donor who donated a stem cell graft to a child with Fanconi anemia. The CDR3 DNA reads as TGCGCCAGCAGCCAAGCTCTCGCCGGGGGGAATGAGCAGTTCTTC. Its protein is CASSQALAGGNEQFF.